This passage covers 15 T cell receptor beta chains from one sample sequenced in a study of Graves' ophthalmopathy and Graves' hyperthyroidism. Investigators amplified TCR beta CDR3 regions from RNA transcripts. Following a first-round RT-PCR that used HTBI primers, a second-round multiplex PCR was carried out. In TCRdb, the multiplex PCR reads were re-called with MiXCR into one record per CDR3 protein. Of about 550,000 distinct CDR3 sequences detected, less than 45% appear once; the ten largest clones hold roughly 4%. The sequenced sample consisted of peripheral blood or thyroid tissue (not recorded which). Receptors originate from an adult man with Graves' hyperthyroidism.

Concerning this clonotype itself: Because the CDR3 is missing its conserved closing phenylalanine or tryptophan, this is likely a read error. The chain carries TRBV24-1 and TRBJ1-2; D ambiguous. The germline CDR1 and CDR2 sequences are KGHDR and SFDVKD. Trimming removed 11 bases at V and 7 bases at J, with 22 bases between. There are 14 residues in the CDR3. Written as DNA, the CDR3 is TGTGCCAGCAGCCATCGCGCAGACCCGGCTGGCTACACCCTC. As protein: CASSHRADPAGYTL.

This clonotype was seen once. This sequence joins TRBV12-3 or TRBV12-4 and TRBJ1-6; TRBD1 agrees at 7 bases. J lost 1 base, V lost 7 bases, and 4 bases had no gene match. The CDR3 has 15 residues. The CDR3 loop reads CASTSGGSYNSPLHF. CDR3 DNA: TGTGCCAGCACCTCAGGGGGTTCCTATAATTCACCCCTCCACTTT.

In its sample, this clonotype was seen many times. The chain recombines TRBV14 with TRBJ2-5; no firm D call. CDR1 and CDR2 from the germline V gene are SGHDN and FVKESK. The V gene lost 1 base and the J gene lost 5 bases, with 5 bases spanning the gap. The CDR3 contains 12 residues. CDR3 amino acids: CASSQGYETQYF. The CDR3 bases are TGTGCCAGCAGCCAAGGTTATGAGACCCAGTACTTC.

In this sample, this clonotype turned up many times. The chain is built from TRBV29-1 and TRBJ1-1; D perhaps matches TRBD1 (6 bases). Trimming cost V 5 bases and J 0 bases, with 16 bases left between them. Germline CDR1 reads SQVTM; CDR2 reads ANQGSEA. The CDR3 is 15 amino acids. The CDR3 is CSVPGQLGMNTEAFF. In DNA form, the CDR3 reads TGCAGCGTTCCTGGACAGCTGGGGATGAACACTGAAGCTTTCTTT.

Ten or more counts support this clonotype. This chain joins TRBV2 and TRBJ2-7, with D unresolved. Trimming shortened V by 1 base and J by 5 bases, and 9 bases separated the two germline ends. CDR3 length: 13 residues. Looked up from germline, CDR1 is SNHLY and CDR2 is FYNNEI. In DNA, the CDR3 is TGTGCCAGCAGTGAAGAGACTTTGAACGAGCAGTACTTC. This encodes CASSEETLNEQYF.

This clonotype showed up many times. This chain links TRBV7-9 with TRBJ2-7; 9 bases map to TRBD1. Germline CDR1 and CDR2: SEHNR and FQNEAQ (reference sequence). J was trimmed by 1 base and V by 5 bases; bases with no gene match: 6. CDR3 size: 15 residues. CDR3 DNA: TGTGCCAGCAGCCCCGCAGGGACAGGGTCCTACGAGCAGTACTTC. It translates to CASSPAGTGSYEQYF.

A word on this clonotype: The junction does not match germline at one end; this may be a read error. This sequence joins TRBV2 and TRBJ1-2; 7 nucleotides agree with TRBD1. Germline-derived CDR1 and CDR2 are SNHLY and FYNNEI. The CDR3 is made up of 16 amino acids. DNA for the CDR3: TGTGCCAGCAGTTTACTCCACAGGGGTGGGCTCTATGACTACACCTTC. Translation: CASSLLHRGGLYDYTF.

For this clonotype: The junction shows a germline mismatch at one end, possibly a read error. The CDR3 sequence is CAGSEGSGGPNTEAFF. CDR3 sequence (DNA): TGTGCCGGCAGTGAAGGCTCAGGGGGCCCTAACACTGAAGCTTTCTTT. This chain connects TRBV7-2 to TRBJ1-1; 8 bases agree with TRBD1. Germline lookup yields CDR1 SGHTA and CDR2 FQGNSA. This CDR3 is 16 amino acids long.

This rearrangement joins TRBV25-1 to TRBJ1-2; D remains unclear. There are 14 residues in the CDR3. Germline CDR1 reads MGHDK; CDR2 reads SYGVNS. The ends were cut back, 6 bases at V and 5 bases at J, with 16 bases in the middle. The CDR3 protein is CASSAGNGFYGYTF. CDR3 bases: TGTGCCAGCAGCGCCGGTAATGGTTTTTATGGCTACACCTTC.

A note on this clonotype: A read error may be the cause here, since a much bigger clone is one base away. The chain uses TRBV7-2 and TRBJ2-7; perhaps TRBD1 as D (5 bases). The CDR3 is 13 residues long. Germline-derived CDR1 and CDR2 are SGHTA and FQGNSA. CDR3 nucleotide sequence: TGTGCCAGCAGCTCCCTGGGGCCCGACGAGCGGTACTTC. It translates to CASSSLGPDERYF. Using reference TRBV7-2 and TRBJ2-7 for the parts outside the CDR3, the full variable domain is GAGVSQSPSNKVTEKGKDVELRCDPISGHTALYWYRQSLGQGLEFLIYFQGNSAPDKSGLPSDRFSAERTGGSVSTLTIQRTQQEDSAVYLCASSSLGPDERYFGPGTRLTVT.

This clonotype was counted many times. The V gene is TRBV20-1, the J gene TRBJ1-1, with D possibly TRBD1 on 5 matching bases. Germline assignment: CDR1 DFQATT and CDR2 SNEGSKA (reference sequence). V was pared by 2 bases and J by 4 bases, with 23 bases between. This CDR3 spans 17 amino acids. The CDR3 DNA follows: TGCAGTGCTAGACCCAGGGTCTTGGTGATAGTGGGCACTGAAGCTTTCTTT. Protein: CSARPRVLVIVGTEAFF.

The rearrangement joins TRBV5-1 to TRBJ2-2; 8 bases are a match to TRBD2. Germline V gene lookup returns CDR1 SGHRS and CDR2 YFSETQ. Losses at the gene ends were 4 bases for V and 7 bases for J; bases not matched to a gene: 12. The CDR3 spans 16 residues. CDR3 DNA sequence: TGCGCCAGCAGCAGGGATGGTAGCGGGACGCGCGGGGAGCTGTTTTTT. This translates into CASSRDGSGTRGELFF. Full variable domain (outside the CDR3, taken from reference TRBV5-1 and TRBJ2-2): KAGVTQTPRYLIKTRGQQVTLSCSPISGHRSVSWYQQTPGQGLQFLFEYFSETQRNKGNFPGRFSGRQFSNSRSEMNVSTLELGDSALYLCASSRDGSGTRGELFFGEGSRLTVL.

The rearrangement links TRBV2 to TRBJ1-2; the D is unclear. V lost 6 bases and J 4 bases, leaving 18 bases between the germline ends. This CDR3 is 15 amino acids long. Germline-derived CDR1 and CDR2 are SNHLY and FYNNEI. The CDR3 bases are TGTGCCAGCAGCGTTGAGCGGGGTAACGGCTATGGCTACACCTTC. As protein: CASSVERGNGYGYTF.

The V and J genes are TRBV11-2 and TRBJ1-1, with TRBD1 as a possible D gene (6 bases). The germline V and J ends were trimmed by 11 bases and 5 bases, with 27 bases remaining between them. This CDR3 contains 16 residues. Germline V CDR1 and CDR2: SGHAT, FQNNGV. In nucleotides, the CDR3 is TGTGCCGGAAGAAAGGTCGGTGACAGGAGGGGGACTGAAGCTTTCTTT. The encoded protein is CAGRKVGDRRGTEAFF.

This clonotype was seen just once. The chain is built from TRBV29-1 and TRBJ1-1; D unresolved. The V end lost 7 bases, the J end lost 0 bases, and 9 bases lay between the germline ends. The CDR3 runs 12 residues. CDR1 is SQVTM, CDR2 ANQGSEA, per germline. As DNA, the CDR3 is TGCAGCGGTCCTGGTTTGAACACTGAAGCTTTCTTT. Protein: CSGPGLNTEAFF. The entire variable domain, with the rest obtained from reference TRBV29-1 and TRBJ1-1, is as follows: SAVISQKPSRDICQRGTSLTIQCQVDSQVTMMFWYRQQPGQSLTLIATANQGSEATYESGFVIDKFPISRPNLTFSTLTVSNMSPEDSSIYLCSGPGLNTEAFFGQGTRLTVV.